Listed here are 10 T cell receptor beta chains from one sample, sequenced in a study of T-cell memory formation after mild COVID-19. Each CDR3 protein is one row after TCRdb ran MiXCR on the 5' RACE reads. Seen here are 250,000 to 300,000 distinct CDR3 sequences, roughly 17% observed once, and the top ten hold approximately 23%. The material sequenced was PBMCs or a T cell subset sorted from them (not recorded which). These TCRs come from a man younger than 30 who had mild COVID-19 (a few samples of this study predate the infection). Cell type and time point are not known.

The DNA of the CDR3 is TGTGCCAGCAGCCCGAGGGACATCAGATTTAATTCACCCCTCCACTTT. The encoded protein is CASSPRDIRFNSPLHF. The rearrangement uses TRBV7-9 and TRBJ1-6, with D perhaps TRBD1 (6 bases). CDR3 length: 16 amino acids. Per the germline V gene, CDR1 is SEHNR and CDR2 is FQNEAQ (reference sequence). Trimming cost V 5 bases and J 6 bases, with 17 bases left between them.

This chain connects TRBV6-5 to TRBJ2-7; 9 nucleotides align to TRBD1. The V and J ends lost 6 bases and 1 base, in that order; junction bases with no gene match: 10. This CDR3 spans 16 amino acids. CDR1 is MNHEY and CDR2 is SVGAGI in the germline V gene. CDR3 coding DNA: TGTGCCAGCAGCCATCTGGGGACAGGGAAGTCCTACGAGCAGTACGTC. Amino acids: CASSHLGTGKSYEQYV.

The CDR3: CSVRYRGMNTEAFF. The CDR3 DNA reads as TGCAGCGTTAGATACAGGGGCATGAACACTGAAGCTTTCTTT. The chain carries TRBV29-1 and TRBJ1-1; TRBD1 matches at 7 bases. CDR3 length: 14 amino acids. In germline, CDR1 is SQVTM, CDR2 ANQGSEA. Trimming cost V 5 bases and J 0 bases; bases outside gene matches: 6.

This clonotype was detected only a few times. The CDR3 end shows no conserved phenylalanine or tryptophan, and so a read error is likely. The DNA is omitted, as the CDR3 cannot be located on it reliably, and the CDR3 follows TCRdb's listing. The chain combines TRBV12-3 or TRBV12-4 with TRBJ2-1. The CDR3 numbers 8 amino acids, ends counted. The CDR3 is CASSLAVS.

This clonotype was observed a handful of times. This rearrangement joins TRBV5-6 to TRBJ1-5; possible D gene TRBD1, 6 bases. Trimming took off 4 bases at V and 4 bases at J, with 12 bases between the two ends. The CDR3 is 14 amino acids. Germline V gives CDR1 SGHDT, CDR2 YYEEEE. In DNA form, the CDR3 reads TGTGCCAGCAGCAATGGGGGGCTTAATCAGCCCCAGCATTTT. Protein sequence: CASSNGGLNQPQHF.

This chain joins TRBV5-1 and TRBJ1-6; 7 bases align to TRBD1. The CDR3 has 16 amino acids. The V gene's germline CDR1 is SGHRS and CDR2 YFSETQ. V was pared by 0 bases and J by 9 bases, with 9 bases of the junction left unmatched. The CDR3 bases are TGCGCCAGCAGCTTGGAAGGGGGCAATCCCCCTTCACCCCTCCACTTT. Its translation: CASSLEGGNPPSPLHF.

This clonotype occurred a few times. V and J are TRBV5-1 and TRBJ1-6; no reliable D call. Looked up from germline, CDR1 is SGHRS and CDR2 is YFSETQ. The CDR3 runs 16 residues. V lost 0 bases to trimming and J lost 9 bases, with 16 bases between them. CDR3 residues: CASSLVGAGSISPLHF. CDR3 nucleotides: TGCGCCAGCAGCTTGGTAGGTGCAGGTAGCATTTCACCCCTCCACTTT.

The table lists this clonotype with a count of one. This chain uses TRBV3-1 with TRBJ1-4; TRBD1 matches 8 bases. Germline CDR1 is LGHDT and CDR2 is YNNKEL (reference sequence). This CDR3 has 17 residues. V lost 4 bases to trimming and J lost 2 bases; unmatched junction nucleotides: 9. CDR3 protein: CASSPGQVAGTNEKLFF. In DNA form, the CDR3 reads TGTGCCAGCAGCCCGGGACAGGTGGCGGGTACTAATGAAAAACTGTTTTTT.

This CDR3 is CASRPGQMINEQFF. CDR3 bases: TGCGCCAGCAGACCGGGACAGATGATCAATGAGCAGTTCTTC. This chain links TRBV5-1 with TRBJ2-1; 7 bases fit TRBD1. Germline V lookup: CDR1 SGHRS, CDR2 YFSETQ. This CDR3 is built from 14 residues. V gave up 5 bases and J gave up 6 bases; unmatched junction bases: 8.

This clonotype was seen a handful of times. The V gene is TRBV20-1, the J gene TRBJ2-3; no reliable D call. The V gene lost 5 bases and the J gene lost 5 bases, with 11 bases spanning the gap. Per the germline V gene, CDR1 is DFQATT and CDR2 is SNEGSKA (reference sequence). The CDR3 extends over 12 amino acids. CDR3 region: CSASQALDTQYF. The CDR3 DNA sequence: TGCAGTGCTTCCCAGGCTCTAGATACGCAGTATTTT.